This TCR beta chain came from a study of blood T cell repertoires in COVID-19. Study-wide background: PBMCs, B-cell-depleted T cells, or T cells provided the cDNA or gDNA that made up the material.

Data came from immunoSEQ multiplex PCR; TCRdb stores just in-frame clones and leaves some out. The sample consists of some 320,000 clones, 90% to 95% of them appearing once. This clone was counted between two and nine times. Participant ages covered roughly 18 to 89 years across some 25 US areas. Participant-given clinical history determined each cohort assignment. This CDR3 spans 16 amino acids. Germline CDR1 is SGHVS and CDR2 is FNYEAQ. Trimming pared 1 base from V and 5 bases from J, leaving 18 bases between. This clonotype originated in a woman younger than 45 who had been exposed to COVID-19. The specimen sequenced was PBMCs or T cells enriched from blood (not recorded which). This rearrangement joins TRBV7-6 to TRBJ2-7; no definite D call. In DNA, the CDR3 is TGTGCCAGCAGCTTAGATCTCGATGGAACAGAAGACGAGCAGTACTTC. Translated: CASSLDLDGTEDEQYF.